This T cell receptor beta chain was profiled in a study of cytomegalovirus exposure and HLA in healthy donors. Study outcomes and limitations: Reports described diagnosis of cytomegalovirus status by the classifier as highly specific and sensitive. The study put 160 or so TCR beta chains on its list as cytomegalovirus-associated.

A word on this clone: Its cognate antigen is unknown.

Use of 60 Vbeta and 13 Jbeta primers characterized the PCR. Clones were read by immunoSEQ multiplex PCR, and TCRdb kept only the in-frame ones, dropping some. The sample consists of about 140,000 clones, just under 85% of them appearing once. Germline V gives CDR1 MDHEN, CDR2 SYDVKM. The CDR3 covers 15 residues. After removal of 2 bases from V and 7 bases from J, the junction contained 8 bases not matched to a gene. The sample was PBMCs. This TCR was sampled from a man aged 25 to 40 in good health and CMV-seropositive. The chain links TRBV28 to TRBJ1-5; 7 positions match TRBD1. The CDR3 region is CASSLRPGGGQPQHF. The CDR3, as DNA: TGTGCCAGCAGTTTACGGCCAGGGGGTGGCCAGCCCCAGCATTTT.